This TCR beta chain emerged from a study of blood T cell repertoires in COVID-19 (dated by TCRdb to the early 2020s). As for the study more broadly: Samples from collaborators originated in the United States, Italy and Spain and spanned both the acute and convalescent phases of COVID-19. The prospective study material was composed of cDNA or gDNA derived from T cells, B-cell-depleted T cells, or PBMCs. The dataset comprised deeply sampled blood TCRbeta repertoires from subjects exposed to, actively infected with, or recovered from COVID-19. The repertoires were made available in a free public database intended to serve as a resource for research on the immune response to SARS-CoV-2. Samples came from the ongoing ImmuneRACE study (first 160 participants) plus 1,254 subjects from 6 global collaborators. Nearly every sample came with metadata listing a de-identified subject ID, COVID-19 status, age in years and sex. HLA class I and class II types, where available, came from metadata supplied by the sample provider rather than from assay-based typing.

The collaborating institutions used their own protocols to collect whole blood in K2EDTA tubes. For TCRbeta analysis, collaborator samples were shipped as frozen whole blood, as isolated PBMCs, or as DNA extracted from either sample type. Broader findings and caveats from the paper: The amount of clinical and demographic metadata varied by source and participant and was provided uncurated.

The CDR1 and CDR2 encoded by the germline V gene (reference sequence) are SEHNR and FQNEAQ. The CDR3 spans 14 residues, from the cysteine through the phenylalanine. Just the 42-base CDR3 DNA is kept, in frame starting at base 1. Trimming accounts for 3 bases at V and 8 bases at J, while the number of junction bases matched to no gene is 7. Points on this clone: No cognate antigen has been identified for it. Base qualities were left out, and no much larger clone turns up one base away.

TCRbeta CDR3 regions were amplified from genomic DNA using the immunoSEQ Assay, a bias-controlled multiplex PCR. As for the original processing: The number of nucleated cells in each sample was estimated by amplification of reference gene primers within the assay. To quantify the absolute abundance of each unique TCRbeta CDR3 rearrangement, sequence reads were collapsed and filtered. Productive Simpson clonality was computed per sample as the square root of Simpson's diversity index over productive rearrangements. The source is immuneACCESS, and TCRdb retained only in-frame sequences with V and J called. Part of the clones is not carried over; for the studies checked, unresolved V genes explain less than half of this, and the remainder is unexplained. V and J calls and clone size are as listed in that table; D and trimming were resolved from the DNA. This sample holds around 170,000 clones; approximately 84% were observed only once. The top ten clones comprise around 13% of the sample.

The TCR sequence derives from a woman of 80 years or more with acute or convalescent COVID-19. Sequencing was done on a sample of peripheral blood. The sequence is built from TRBV7-9 and TRBJ2-1; 7 bases in between match TRBD1. The CDR3 here reads CASSFEGANDEQFF. The DNA reads TGTGCCAGCAGCTTCGAGGGGGCTAACGATGAGCAGTTCTTC. The full variable domain, with segments outside the CDR3 supplied by the reference TRBV7-9 and TRBJ2-1 proteins, appears as DTGVSQNPRHKITKRGQNVTFRCDPISEHNRLYWYRQTLGQGPEFLTYFQNEAQLEKSRLLSDRFSAERPKGSFSTLEIQRTEQGDSAMYLCASSFEGANDEQFFGPGTRLTVL.